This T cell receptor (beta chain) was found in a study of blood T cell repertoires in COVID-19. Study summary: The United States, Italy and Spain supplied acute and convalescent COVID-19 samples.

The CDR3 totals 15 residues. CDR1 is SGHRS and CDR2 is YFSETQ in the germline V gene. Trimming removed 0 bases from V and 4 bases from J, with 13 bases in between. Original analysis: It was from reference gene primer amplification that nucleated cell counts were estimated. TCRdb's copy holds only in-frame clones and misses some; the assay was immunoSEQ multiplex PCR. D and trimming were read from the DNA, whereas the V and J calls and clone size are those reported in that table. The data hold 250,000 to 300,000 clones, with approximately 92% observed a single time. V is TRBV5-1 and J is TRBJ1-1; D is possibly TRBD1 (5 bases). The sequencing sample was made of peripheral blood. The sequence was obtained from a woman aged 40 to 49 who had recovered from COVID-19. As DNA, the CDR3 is TGCGCCAGCAGCTTGGGAGTAGGGCAGGGCACTGAAGCTTTCTTT. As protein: CASSLGVGQGTEAFF.